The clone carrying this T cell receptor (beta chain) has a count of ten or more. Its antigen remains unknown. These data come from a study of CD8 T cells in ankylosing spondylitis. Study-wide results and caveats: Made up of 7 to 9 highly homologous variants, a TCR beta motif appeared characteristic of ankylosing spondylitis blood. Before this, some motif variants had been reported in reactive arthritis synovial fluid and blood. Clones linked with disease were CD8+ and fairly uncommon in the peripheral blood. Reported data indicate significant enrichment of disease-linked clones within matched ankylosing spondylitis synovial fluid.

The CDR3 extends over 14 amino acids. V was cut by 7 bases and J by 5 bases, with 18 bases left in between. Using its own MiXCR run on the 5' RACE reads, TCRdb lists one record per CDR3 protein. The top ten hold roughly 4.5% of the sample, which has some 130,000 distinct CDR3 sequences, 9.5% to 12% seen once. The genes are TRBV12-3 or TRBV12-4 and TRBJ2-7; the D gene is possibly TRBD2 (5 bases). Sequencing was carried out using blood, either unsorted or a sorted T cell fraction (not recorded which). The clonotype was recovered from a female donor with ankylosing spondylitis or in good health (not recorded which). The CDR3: CASTISVGGNEQYF. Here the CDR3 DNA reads TGTGCCAGCACCATCTCGGTAGGAGGAAACGAGCAGTACTTC.